A selection of T cell receptor beta chains follows, all from one sample in a study of vaccination and CD4 T cells after COVID-19. The antigens of these receptors remain unknown. One entry per CDR3 protein results from TCRdb running MiXCR on the PCR reads. The sample gives about 18,000 distinct CDR3 sequences, 35% to 50% of which show up once; under 8.5% is in the top ten. Sequenced material: CD4+ T cells from blood, cultured in vitro, taken after SARS-CoV-2 vaccination. The receptor source for this set is a human donor who had recovered from COVID-19. Each CDR3 is given with its conserved first and last residue. Fields, in order: clone size, D gene, V gene, CDR3 protein. The D gene is left open where the match is weak. Clone size is not always given. Where it is, it says once, few, many or a class for expanded clones.

clone size: .
D gene: .
V gene: TRBV11-2
CDR3 protein: CASSPPGWYEQYF

clone size: .
D gene: .
V gene: TRBV6-2/TRBV6-3
CDR3 protein: CASRPGGQTNYGYTF

clone size: few
D gene: TRBD1
V gene: TRBV24-1
CDR3 protein: CATRKRRTGGSYNSPLHF

clone size: .
D gene: .
V gene: TRBV27
CDR3 protein: CASSLWGSLNTEAFF

clone size: few
D gene: TRBD1
V gene: TRBV6-2/TRBV6-3
CDR3 protein: CASSYRQGATFRSNQPQHF

clone size: few
D gene: TRBD1
V gene: TRBV11-1
CDR3 protein: CASSAYRDSHGYTF

clone size: few
D gene: TRBD1
V gene: TRBV7-2
CDR3 protein: CASSLAGQGDGNTIYF

clone size: few
D gene: TRBD1
V gene: TRBV27
CDR3 protein: CASSRSTGGRYNYGYTF

clone size: few
D gene: .
V gene: TRBV6-1
CDR3 protein: CASSGLRDGYTF

clone size: few
D gene: TRBD2
V gene: TRBV2
CDR3 protein: CASSEFTGSGGVDNEQFF

clone size: .
D gene: .
V gene: TRBV30
CDR3 protein: CAWSVTGFNTEAFF

clone size: .
D gene: TRBD1
V gene: TRBV7-8
CDR3 protein: CASSDRGGTHTGINQPQHF

clone size: .
D gene: .
V gene: TRBV2
CDR3 protein: CASSWDNIYEQYF

clone size: .
D gene: TRBD2
V gene: TRBV7-2
CDR3 protein: CASSLLAGAAAGGQFF

clone size: .
D gene: .
V gene: TRBV5-3
CDR3 protein: CASSLYPSGLYGYTF

clone size: few
D gene: TRBD1
V gene: TRBV19
CDR3 protein: CASSILGGDRGGYTF

clone size: few
D gene: .
V gene: TRBV28
CDR3 protein: CASSPRGSSTRTAPNSPLHF

clone size: .
D gene: .
V gene: TRBV5-4
CDR3 protein: CASSLAGDVTMGYTF

clone size: .
D gene: .
V gene: TRBV6-2/TRBV6-3
CDR3 protein: CASSQGAVGATEAFF

clone size: few
D gene: TRBD1
V gene: TRBV20-1
CDR3 protein: CSATRGSDQPQHF

clone size: few
D gene: .
V gene: TRBV20-1
CDR3 protein: CSASRGVNEQYF

clone size: .
D gene: .
V gene: TRBV29-1
CDR3 protein: CSAQGSYEQYF

clone size: few
D gene: TRBD1
V gene: TRBV11-3
CDR3 protein: CASSRPGTGNTEAFF

clone size: few
D gene: .
V gene: TRBV6-1
CDR3 protein: CASSESHRLQNQPQHF

clone size: .
D gene: TRBD1
V gene: TRBV10-2
CDR3 protein: CASSGTGGSIGGYTF

clone size: .
D gene: TRBD1
V gene: TRBV28
CDR3 protein: CASSLTRQGARDGYTF

clone size: .
D gene: .
V gene: TRBV6-1
CDR3 protein: CASRLGAGDYGYTF

clone size: .
D gene: TRBD2
V gene: TRBV11-2
CDR3 protein: CASSPTSPGAHEQYF

clone size: few
D gene: .
V gene: TRBV6-2/TRBV6-3
CDR3 protein: CATRQGSKTQYF

clone size: .
D gene: .
V gene: TRBV28
CDR3 protein: CASRLITKNTEAFF

clone size: few
D gene: TRBD1
V gene: TRBV15
CDR3 protein: CATSPPGAGGPFSEAFF

clone size: .
D gene: TRBD1
V gene: TRBV7-2
CDR3 protein: CASSLHKTGLYEQYF

clone size: few
D gene: .
V gene: TRBV24-1
CDR3 protein: CATSRGTGELFF

clone size: .
D gene: .
V gene: TRBV6-1
CDR3 protein: CASSEAGGVYQPQHF

clone size: .
D gene: .
V gene: TRBV20-1
CDR3 protein: CSARASPINLYGYTF

clone size: .
D gene: TRBD2
V gene: TRBV6-1
CDR3 protein: CASKGLAGAGVDGELFF

clone size: .
D gene: .
V gene: TRBV19
CDR3 protein: CASSAQGGFDTEAFF

clone size: few
D gene: .
V gene: TRBV5-4
CDR3 protein: CASSPVIGTEAFF

clone size: .
D gene: .
V gene: TRBV15
CDR3 protein: CATSRDGGGDRGEKLFF

clone size: .
D gene: TRBD1
V gene: TRBV4-2
CDR3 protein: CASSQDWNVKGGDGYTF

clone size: .
D gene: .
V gene: TRBV29-1
CDR3 protein: CSVKLLWGKNTEAFF

clone size: once
D gene: TRBD1
V gene: TRBV7-9
CDR3 protein: CASSLSLRGRGQPQHF

clone size: .
D gene: TRBD1
V gene: TRBV28
CDR3 protein: CASSLDRGQRTDTQYF

clone size: few
D gene: .
V gene: TRBV6-2/TRBV6-3
CDR3 protein: CASRLDIRLNTEAFF

clone size: few
D gene: TRBD2
V gene: TRBV6-5
CDR3 protein: CASSYGGLAGDTQYF

clone size: .
D gene: .
V gene: TRBV9
CDR3 protein: CASSPPPALVNYGYTF

clone size: .
D gene: TRBD1
V gene: TRBV2
CDR3 protein: CASSRQGPSTDTQYF

clone size: few
D gene: .
V gene: TRBV9
CDR3 protein: CASSVAAGVNSPLHF

clone size: few
D gene: TRBD1
V gene: TRBV6-2/TRBV6-3
CDR3 protein: CASSYPPGQGDSNQPQHF

clone size: .
D gene: .
V gene: TRBV6-1
CDR3 protein: CACGQSYGYTF

clone size: .
D gene: .
V gene: TRBV6-2/TRBV6-3
CDR3 protein: CASSYNSWGSEGTNYGYTF

clone size: .
D gene: .
V gene: TRBV11-2
CDR3 protein: CASSLDRVPEQFF

clone size: .
D gene: .
V gene: TRBV5-4
CDR3 protein: CASSGPLGKANYGYTF

clone size: .
D gene: .
V gene: TRBV10-2
CDR3 protein: CASSSGTRRSYYGYTF

clone size: .
D gene: .
V gene: TRBV6-5
CDR3 protein: CASSYVRSSYNEQFF